One sample yielded the 10 T cell receptor beta chains listed below, sequenced in a study of PD-L1 blockade in urothelial cancer. TCRdb keeps only in-frame clones here, not all; method: immunoSEQ multiplex PCR. The sample contains tens of thousands of clones, 85% to 95% of which appear only once. The sample was PBMCs, taken around atezolizumab (anti-PD-L1) treatment. These TCRs come from a man aged 55 to 70 with urothelial cancer.

The rearrangement uses TRBV28 and TRBJ2-3, with D uncertain. With 3 bases removed from V and 2 bases from J, the gap between germline ends came to 6 bases. The CDR3 spans 13 residues. Germline V gives CDR1 MDHEN, CDR2 SYDVKM. CDR3: CASSFADTDTQYF. The CDR3 bases are TGTGCCAGCAGTTTTGCAGACACAGATACGCAGTATTTT.

V and J are TRBV2 and TRBJ2-1, with no clear D. Germline assignment: CDR1 SNHLY and CDR2 FYNNEI. The CDR3 consists of 12 residues. Between the trimmed V and J ends, which lost 6 bases and 9 bases, there was a span of 12 bases. This chain's CDR3 is CASRARSGEQFF. For the CDR3, the DNA is TGTGCCAGCAGGGCGCGGTCTGGTGAGCAGTTCTTC.

The V gene is TRBV19, the J gene TRBJ2-1; 7 bases are shared with TRBD2. The ends lost 8 bases at V and 4 bases at J; junction bases unmatched: 8. Germline values: CDR1 LNHDA, CDR2 SQIVND (reference sequence). The CDR3 sequence is 14 residues long. CDR3 sequence (DNA): TGTGCCAGTCTCGGGGGGTCGGGGTACAATGAGCAGTTCTTC. Protein sequence: CASLGGSGYNEQFF.

The chain couples TRBV6-1 to TRBJ1-1; TRBD1 matches at 7 bases. Germline-derived CDR1 and CDR2 are MNHNS and SASEGT. The CDR3 is made up of 14 amino acids. V trimming: 7 bases; J trimming: 6 bases; junction bases outside the gene matches: 11. The DNA of the CDR3 is TGTGCCAGCACGGTCGTAGGGACAGAAGCTGAAGCTTTCTTT. Amino acid sequence: CASTVVGTEAEAFF.

This rearrangement joins TRBV2 to TRBJ1-2; D not resolved. Deletions cut 4 bases from V and 2 bases from J, with 14 bases between. The CDR3 runs 15 residues. From germline, CDR1 is SNHLY and CDR2 FYNNEI. The chain's CDR3 is CASSGGLVVNYGYTF. CDR3 DNA sequence: TGTGCCAGCAGTGGTGGCCTCGTTGTGAACTATGGCTACACCTTC.

The V and J genes are TRBV5-4 and TRBJ1-1; D ambiguous. Germline CDR1 SGHNT, CDR2 YYREEE (reference sequence). The CDR3 has 12 residues. The ends were cut back, 2 bases at V and 2 bases at J, with 4 bases in the middle. CDR3 region: CASSFINTEAFF. The CDR3 DNA reads TGTGCCAGCAGCTTTATAAACACTGAAGCTTTCTTT.

The rearrangement joins TRBV2 to TRBJ1-1; no firm D call. The CDR3 sequence is 13 residues long. V was pared by 5 bases and J by 4 bases, with 11 bases between. CDR1 and CDR2 (germline): SNHLY, FYNNEI. The CDR3 sequence: CASSLTTRTEAFF. CDR3 DNA sequence: TGTGCCAGCAGTCTGACAACCCGCACTGAAGCTTTCTTT.

The V gene is TRBV18, the J gene TRBJ2-7, with D possibly matching TRBD1 (6 bases). Trimming shortened V by 4 bases and J by 3 bases, and 16 bases separated the two germline ends. CDR1 KGHSH and CDR2 LQKENI come from the germline V gene. The CDR3 covers 15 residues. CDR3 in amino acids: CASSRGPGQDYEQYF. The DNA for the CDR3 is TGTGCCAGCTCACGCGGCCCGGGACAAGACTACGAGCAGTACTTC.

V gene TRBV6-5 combines with J gene TRBJ2-7, with 7 nucleotides matching TRBD2. Germline V gene lookup returns CDR1 MNHEY and CDR2 SVGAGI. This CDR3 is 13 amino acids long. The trim removed 6 bases at V and 0 bases at J, leaving 2 bases unmatched. The CDR3: CASRAGDSYEQYF. CDR3 coding DNA: TGTGCCAGCAGGGCGGGGGACTCCTACGAGCAGTACTTC.

The genes are TRBV6-5 and TRBJ2-7, with D perhaps matching TRBD1 (6 bases). Trimming took 4 bases from V and 11 from J, leaving 18 bases between them. CDR3 length equals 13 residues. Germline V CDR1 and CDR2: MNHEY, SVGAGI. The DNA of the CDR3 is TGTGCCAGCAGTTTAGGAGACAGGACCGGGGAGTACTTC. This translates into CASSLGDRTGEYF.